The T cell receptor beta chain described here comes from a study of CD8 T cells in ankylosing spondylitis. TCRdb called the 5' RACE reads again in MiXCR, with one record for every CDR3 protein. This sample has tens of thousands of distinct CDR3 sequences, with 27% found just once. Details on this clonotype: Its antigen is currently unknown.

Study-wide results and limits: Matched ankylosing spondylitis synovial fluid reportedly showed significant enrichment of disease-linked clones.

This CDR3 spans 16 amino acids. The V gene lost 0 bases and the J gene lost 2 bases, with 11 bases spanning the gap. CDR1 and CDR2 (germline): LGHNA, YNFKEQ. This chain uses TRBV4-2 with TRBJ1-5; tentatively, D is TRBD1 (6 bases). This clonotype was obtained from a male donor with ankylosing spondylitis or in good health (not recorded which). The material sequenced was blood, either unsorted or a sorted T cell fraction (not recorded which). The CDR3, as DNA: TGTGCCAGCAGCCAAGAATTGCAGGGGCGCAATCAGCCCCAGCATTTT. It encodes CASSQELQGRNQPQHF.